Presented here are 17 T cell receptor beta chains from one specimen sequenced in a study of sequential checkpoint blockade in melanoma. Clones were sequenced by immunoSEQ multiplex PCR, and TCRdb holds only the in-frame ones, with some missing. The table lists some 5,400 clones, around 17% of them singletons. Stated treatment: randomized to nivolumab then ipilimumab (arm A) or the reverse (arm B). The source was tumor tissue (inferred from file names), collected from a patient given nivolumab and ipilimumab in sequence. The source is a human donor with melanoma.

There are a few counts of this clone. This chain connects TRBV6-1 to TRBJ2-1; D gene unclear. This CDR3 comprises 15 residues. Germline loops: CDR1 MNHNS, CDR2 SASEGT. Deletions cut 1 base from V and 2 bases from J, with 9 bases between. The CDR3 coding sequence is TGTGCCAGCAGTGAAGGGGCGGATCCCTACAATGAGCAGTTCTTC. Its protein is CASSEGADPYNEQFF.

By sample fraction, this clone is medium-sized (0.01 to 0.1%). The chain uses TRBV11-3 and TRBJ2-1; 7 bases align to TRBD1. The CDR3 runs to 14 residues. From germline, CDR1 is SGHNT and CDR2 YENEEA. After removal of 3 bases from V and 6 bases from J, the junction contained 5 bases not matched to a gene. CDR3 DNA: TGTGCCAGCAGCTTGGGTGCAGGGGGCAATGAGCAGTTCTTC. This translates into CASSLGAGGNEQFF.

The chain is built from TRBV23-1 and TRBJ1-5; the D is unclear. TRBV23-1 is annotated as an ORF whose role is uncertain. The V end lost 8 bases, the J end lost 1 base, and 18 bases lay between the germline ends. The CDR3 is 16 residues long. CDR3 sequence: CASPYPRILSNQPQHF. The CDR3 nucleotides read TGCGCCAGCCCTTATCCTCGGATATTGAGCAATCAGCCCCAGCATTTT.

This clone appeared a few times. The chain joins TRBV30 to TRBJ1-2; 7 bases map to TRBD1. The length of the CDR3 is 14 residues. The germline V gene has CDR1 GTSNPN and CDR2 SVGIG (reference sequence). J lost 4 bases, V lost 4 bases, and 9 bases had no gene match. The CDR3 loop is CAWTTGVGSYGYTF. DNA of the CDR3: TGTGCCTGGACAACAGGGGTTGGAAGCTATGGCTACACCTTC.

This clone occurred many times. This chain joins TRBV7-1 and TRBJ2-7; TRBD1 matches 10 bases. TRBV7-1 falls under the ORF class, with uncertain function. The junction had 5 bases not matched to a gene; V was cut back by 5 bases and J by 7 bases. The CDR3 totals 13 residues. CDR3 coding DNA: TGTGCCAGCAGCCGGCGACAGGGGGCTGAGCAGTACTTC. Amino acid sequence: CASSRRQGAEQYF.

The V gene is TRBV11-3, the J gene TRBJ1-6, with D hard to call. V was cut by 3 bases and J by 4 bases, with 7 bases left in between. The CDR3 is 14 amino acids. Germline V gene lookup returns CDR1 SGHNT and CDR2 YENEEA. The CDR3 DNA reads TGTGCCAGCAGCTTTAACAGTTATAATTCACCCCTCCACTTT. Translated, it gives CASSFNSYNSPLHF.

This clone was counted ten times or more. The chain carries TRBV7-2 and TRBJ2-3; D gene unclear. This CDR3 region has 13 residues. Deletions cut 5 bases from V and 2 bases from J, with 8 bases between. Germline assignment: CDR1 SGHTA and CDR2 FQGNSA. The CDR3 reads CASSPRVTDTQYF. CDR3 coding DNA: TGTGCCAGCAGCCCTCGCGTCACAGATACGCAGTATTTT.

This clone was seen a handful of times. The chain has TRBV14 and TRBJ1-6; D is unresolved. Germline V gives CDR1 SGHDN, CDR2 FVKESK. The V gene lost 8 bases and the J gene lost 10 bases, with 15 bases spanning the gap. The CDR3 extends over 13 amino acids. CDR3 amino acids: CASQRGGSSPLHF. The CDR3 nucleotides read TGTGCCAGCCAAAGAGGCGGATCGTCACCCCTCCACTTT.

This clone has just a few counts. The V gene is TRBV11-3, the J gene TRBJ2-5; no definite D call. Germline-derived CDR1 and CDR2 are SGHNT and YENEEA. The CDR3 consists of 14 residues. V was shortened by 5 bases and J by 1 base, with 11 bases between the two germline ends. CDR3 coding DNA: TGTGCCAGCAGCACCGGACCAAGCCAAGAGACCCAGTACTTC. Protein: CASSTGPSQETQYF.

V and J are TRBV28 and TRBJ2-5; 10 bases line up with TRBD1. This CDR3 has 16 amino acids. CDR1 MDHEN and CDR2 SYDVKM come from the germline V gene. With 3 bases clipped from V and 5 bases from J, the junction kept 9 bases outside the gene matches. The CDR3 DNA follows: TGTGCCAGCAGTTTGGACGACAGGGGGCCAGGGGAGACCCAGTACTTC. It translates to CASSLDDRGPGETQYF.

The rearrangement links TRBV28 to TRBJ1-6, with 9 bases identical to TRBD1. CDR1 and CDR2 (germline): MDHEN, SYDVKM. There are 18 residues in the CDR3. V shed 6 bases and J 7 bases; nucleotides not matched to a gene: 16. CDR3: CASRRGQGFGRMNSPLHF. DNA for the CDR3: TGTGCCAGCAGACGAGGACAGGGGTTTGGTCGGATGAATTCACCCCTCCACTTT.

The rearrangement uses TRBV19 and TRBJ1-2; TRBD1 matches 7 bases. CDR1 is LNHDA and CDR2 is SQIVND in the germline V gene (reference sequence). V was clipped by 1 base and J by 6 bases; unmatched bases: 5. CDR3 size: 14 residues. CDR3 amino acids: CASSIGPGTDGYTF. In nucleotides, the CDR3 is TGTGCCAGTAGTATAGGACCCGGGACAGATGGCTACACCTTC.

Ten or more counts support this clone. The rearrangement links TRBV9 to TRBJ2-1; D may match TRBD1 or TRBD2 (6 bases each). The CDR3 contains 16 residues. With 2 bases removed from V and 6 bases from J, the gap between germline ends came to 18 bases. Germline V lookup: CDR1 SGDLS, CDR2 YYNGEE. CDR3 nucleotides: TGTGCCAGCAGCGTCTCGACGGGGGCGATACTCAATGAGCAGTTCTTC. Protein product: CASSVSTGAILNEQFF.

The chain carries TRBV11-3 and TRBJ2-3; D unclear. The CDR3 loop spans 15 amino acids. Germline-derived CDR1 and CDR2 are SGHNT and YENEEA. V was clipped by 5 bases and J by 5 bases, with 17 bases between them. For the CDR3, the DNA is TGTGCCAGCAGCCGAAGCCCCCGGACGGAAGATACGCAGTATTTT. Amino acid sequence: CASSRSPRTEDTQYF.

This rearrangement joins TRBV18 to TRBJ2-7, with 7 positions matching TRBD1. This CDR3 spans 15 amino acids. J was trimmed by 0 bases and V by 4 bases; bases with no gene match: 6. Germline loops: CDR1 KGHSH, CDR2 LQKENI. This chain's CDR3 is CASSLDRFLSYEQYF. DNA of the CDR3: TGTGCCAGCTCACTGGACAGGTTCCTCTCCTACGAGCAGTACTTC.

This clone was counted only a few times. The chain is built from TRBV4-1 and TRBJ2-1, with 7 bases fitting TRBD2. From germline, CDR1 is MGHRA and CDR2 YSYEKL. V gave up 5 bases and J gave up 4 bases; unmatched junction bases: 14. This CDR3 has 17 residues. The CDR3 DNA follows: TGCGCCAGCAGCTTGATATCGGGGGGTTTGGGATACAATGAGCAGTTCTTC. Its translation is CASSLISGGLGYNEQFF.

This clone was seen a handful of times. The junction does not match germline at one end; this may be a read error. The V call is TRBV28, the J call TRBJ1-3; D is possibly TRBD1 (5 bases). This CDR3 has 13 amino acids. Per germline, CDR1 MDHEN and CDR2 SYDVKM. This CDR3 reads CASSSSGTVQLNF. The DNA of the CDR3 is TGTGCCAGCAGTTCTTCAGGGACGGTCCAATTAAATTTT.